Shown below are 22 T cell receptor beta chains from a single sample sequenced in a study of CD8 T cells in Susac syndrome. Reverse transcription of about 0.5 to 1 ug RNA used random hexamers. TCRdb re-called the immunoSEQ multiplex PCR reads with MiXCR, one entry per CDR3 protein. The table records about 210,000 distinct CDR3 sequences, 95% of them present only once. Sequencing input: CD4+ T cells from PBMCs. The receptor set was obtained from a human donor with multiple sclerosis.

This clonotype showed up just a few times. The J gene is TRBJ1-5, the V gene TRBV6-4; no clear D gene. Trimming stripped 4 bases from V and 3 bases from J, with 7 bases between. Germline V lookup: CDR1 MRHNA, CDR2 SNTAGT. CDR3 size: 13 residues. The CDR3 spells CASSVSPNQPQHF. DNA for the CDR3: TGTGCCAGCAGTGTCAGCCCCAATCAGCCCCAGCATTTT.

The J gene is TRBJ2-1, the V gene TRBV7-2, with D perhaps TRBD2 (6 bases). V lost 5 bases and J lost 8, with 16 bases in between. Germline CDR1 and CDR2: SGHTA and FQGNSA. The CDR3 consists of 14 residues. The CDR3 protein is CASSRLGGIDEQFF. The CDR3 DNA follows: TGTGCCAGCAGCCGCTTGGGGGGTATCGATGAGCAGTTCTTC.

The chain couples TRBV29-1 to TRBJ2-1, with 7 bases lining up with TRBD1. This CDR3 comprises 13 residues. Germline V gene data show CDR1 as SQVTM and CDR2 as ANQGSEA. In DNA, the CDR3 is TGCAGGGCGGCAGGGACAGCACCAAATGAGCAGTTCTTC. It codes for CRAAGTAPNEQFF.

The V gene is TRBV20-1, the J gene TRBJ1-2; 9 nucleotides align to TRBD1. The CDR3 has 14 amino acids. V gave up 5 bases and J gave up 1 base; unmatched junction bases: 5. CDR1 and CDR2 from the germline V gene are DFQATT and SNEGSKA (reference sequence). The CDR3 region is CSAGPGQGNYGYTF. CDR3 DNA: TGCAGTGCTGGCCCGGGACAGGGTAACTATGGCTACACCTTC.

This chain links TRBV19 with TRBJ1-5, with 12 bases aligning to TRBD1. Unmatched junction bases numbered 17, after V lost 7 bases and J lost 7 bases. The length of the CDR3 is 18 residues. Germline CDR1 is LNHDA and CDR2 is SQIVND (reference sequence). CDR3 bases: TGTGCCAGTACAGGGGTCAGTATTGGGACAGGGGGCCGACAGCCCCAGCATTTT. This gives the protein CASTGVSIGTGGRQPQHF.

This chain links TRBV20-1 with TRBJ2-7, with unresolved D. The CDR3 contains 12 residues. Germline CDR1 DFQATT, CDR2 SNEGSKA (reference sequence). Trimming pared 3 bases from V and 3 bases from J, leaving 9 bases between. The CDR3 is CSARKGVYEQYF. DNA of the CDR3: TGCAGTGCTAGGAAAGGCGTCTACGAGCAGTACTTC.

V gene TRBV11-2 combines with J gene TRBJ2-3, with D perhaps TRBD1 or TRBD2 (5 bases each). Trimming removed 8 bases from V and 4 bases from J, with 13 bases in between. This CDR3 is built from 13 residues. The germline gives CDR1 SGHAT, CDR2 FQNNGV. CDR3 coding DNA: TGTGCCAGCTCGTGGGACCCCCCAGATACGCAGTATTTT. Its protein product is CASSWDPPDTQYF.

This clonotype was seen once. The V call is TRBV7-6, the J call TRBJ2-3; D is undetermined. Trimming cost V 5 bases and J 0 bases, with 15 bases left between them. CDR1 is SGHVS and CDR2 is FNYEAQ in the germline V gene. The CDR3 is 16 residues long. DNA of the CDR3: TGTGCCAGCAGCCCCCATTCCGTAGGCAGCACAGATACGCAGTATTTT. Translated: CASSPHSVGSTDTQYF. The variable domain in full, with the rest retrieved from reference TRBV7-6 and TRBJ2-3, is GAGVSQSPRYKVTKRGQDVALRCDPISGHVSLYWYRQALGQGPEFLTYFNYEAQQDKSGLPNDRFSAERPEGSISTLTIQRTEQRDSAMYRCASSPHSVGSTDTQYFGPGTRLTVL.

V usage is TRBV28 and J usage is TRBJ1-2, with 9 nucleotides matching TRBD1. This CDR3 is built from 17 residues. Germline loops: CDR1 MDHEN, CDR2 SYDVKM. The V gene end was trimmed by 3 bases and the J gene end by 0 bases; junction bases not matched to a gene: 8. The DNA for the CDR3 is TGTGCCAGCAGTTTCAAACGGACAGGGGCATCTAACTATGGCTACACCTTC. This encodes CASSFKRTGASNYGYTF.

The V call is TRBV29-1, the J call TRBJ2-3; the D gene is possibly TRBD1 (5 bases). V lost 8 bases and J 0 bases, leaving 12 bases between the germline ends. The CDR3 contains 13 residues. The germline V gene has CDR1 SQVTM and CDR2 ANQGSEA. Here the CDR3 reads CSSMGQSTDTQYF. CDR3 bases: TGCAGCTCTATGGGGCAAAGCACAGATACGCAGTATTTT.

The chain links TRBV5-1 to TRBJ2-5; possibly TRBD2 for D (5 bases). The CDR3 runs to 14 residues. The germline V gene has CDR1 SGHRS and CDR2 YFSETQ. V gave up 4 bases and J gave up 5 bases, with 15 bases separating them. The CDR3 nucleotides read TGCGCCAGCAGCCTGATACCCACGGGGGAGACCCAGTACTTC. It encodes CASSLIPTGETQYF.

This rearrangement joins TRBV6-2 or TRBV6-3 to TRBJ2-1; 7 bases match TRBD1. There are 15 residues in the CDR3. Germline trimming cut 7 bases from V and 1 base from J; bases unmatched to any gene: 7. Germline CDR1 is MNHEY and CDR2 is SVGEGT. CDR3 DNA sequence: TGTGCCAGCATCTCCGACAGGGCATCCTACAATGAGCAGTTCTTC. Its translation is CASISDRASYNEQFF.

This clonotype was observed a few times. The chain combines TRBV30 with TRBJ1-1; D possibly corresponds to TRBD1 (5 bases). This CDR3 is built from 14 residues. V gave up 0 bases and J gave up 1 base, with 9 bases separating them. Germline V gene sequence: CDR1 GTSNPN, CDR2 SVGIG (reference sequence). CDR3 in DNA: TGTGCCTGGAGTGTTGCCGGGGCGAACACTGAAGCTTTCTTT. As protein: CAWSVAGANTEAFF.

The chain has TRBV9 and TRBJ2-5; D uncertain. Germline V CDR1 and CDR2: SGDLS, YYNGEE. V lost 1 base to trimming and J lost 5 bases, with 12 bases between them. The CDR3 consists of 14 residues. CDR3 amino acids: CASSVSFGRETQYF. DNA of the CDR3: TGTGCCAGCAGCGTAAGCTTCGGCCGCGAGACCCAGTACTTC.

The chain employs TRBV28 and TRBJ1-2; weak D call: TRBD1 (6 bases). Trimming removed 5 bases from V and 5 bases from J, with 18 bases in between. The germline CDR1 and CDR2 sequences are MDHEN and SYDVKM. CDR3 size: 15 residues. CDR3 sequence reads: CASSTTSRDIYGYTF. The CDR3 region has the DNA TGTGCCAGCAGTACTACCTCCCGGGACATTTATGGCTACACCTTC.

The chain links TRBV11-1 to TRBJ2-1; 13 bases map to TRBD2. The V segment lost 5 bases and the J segment 0 bases; nucleotides outside the gene matches: 16. The CDR3 extends over 21 amino acids. CDR1 SGHAT and CDR2 FQDESV come from the germline V gene (reference sequence). CDR3 bases: TGTGCCAGCAGCCCCTGGACTAGCGGGAGTGAAAGGGAAAGCTCCTACAATGAGCAGTTCTTC. Translated, it gives CASSPWTSGSERESSYNEQFF.

The chain combines TRBV5-1 with TRBJ1-1; D is perhaps TRBD1 (6 bases). Germline CDR1 SGHRS, CDR2 YFSETQ. The CDR3 runs to 14 residues. V was clipped by 5 bases and J by 0 bases, with 11 bases between them. The DNA of the CDR3 is TGCGCCAGCAGAGGGACAAAAATGAACACTGAAGCTTTCTTT. Its translation is CASRGTKMNTEAFF.

The gene calls are TRBV29-1 and TRBJ2-5; 8 bases match TRBD2. The germline V gene has CDR1 SQVTM and CDR2 ANQGSEA. The CDR3 runs 16 residues. V shed 5 bases and J 3 bases; nucleotides not matched to a gene: 14. The CDR3 DNA reads TGCAGCGTTCTTACAGCTAGCGGGTTGACCAAAGAGACCCAGTACTTC. Its protein is CSVLTASGLTKETQYF.

The rearrangement uses TRBV24-1 and TRBJ2-1, with D possibly TRBD1 on 6 matching bases. CDR3 length: 17 amino acids. The germline V gene has CDR1 KGHDR and CDR2 SFDVKD. V lost 3 bases and J lost 0, with 14 bases in between. The CDR3 is CATSDAGTPSSYNEQFF. The CDR3 nucleotides read TGTGCCACCAGTGATGCCGGGACACCCAGCTCCTACAATGAGCAGTTCTTC.

The table lists this clonotype with a count of one. The V gene is TRBV29-1, the J gene TRBJ2-2; D gene unclear. This CDR3 contains 11 residues. With 4 bases removed from V and 6 bases from J, the gap between germline ends came to 6 bases. Per the germline V gene, CDR1 is SQVTM and CDR2 is ANQGSEA. The CDR3 DNA reads TGCAGCGTTGGTACACCCGGGGAGCTGTTTTTT. It specifies CSVGTPGELFF.

This chain joins TRBV6-2 or TRBV6-3 and TRBJ2-5; no clear D. Germline assignment: CDR1 MNHEY and CDR2 SVGEGT. There are 14 residues in the CDR3. V was shortened by 5 bases and J by 0 bases, with 10 bases between the two germline ends. CDR3 nucleotide sequence: TGTGCCAGCAGTAGGGTCACGTACCAAGAGACCCAGTACTTC. Translation gives CASSRVTYQETQYF.

This sequence joins TRBV5-4 and TRBJ2-3; TRBD2 matches at 8 bases. The CDR3 is made up of 16 amino acids. V lost 1 base to trimming and J lost 8 bases; unmatched junction nucleotides: 12. Germline assignment: CDR1 SGHNT and CDR2 YYREEE (reference sequence). The CDR3 DNA is TGTGCCAGCAGCTTGCCTAGGAGCGGGAGTCCCCCTACGCAGTATTTT. This codes for CASSLPRSGSPPTQYF.